The TCR beta chain described here comes from a study of T cells in Graves' hyperthyroidism and ophthalmopathy. Study-level results: Most thyroid clonotypes expanded above 0.001 were also detected in blood.

Diagnosing involved the use of clinical symptoms, serum thyroxine and TRAb, thyroid ultrasound and orbital computed tomography. Germline trimming cut 6 bases from V and 2 bases from J; bases unmatched to any gene: 6. The CDR3 contains 14 residues. This clonotype was seen at least ten times. Its specificity is not known. Using RNA transcripts as the source, TCR beta CDR3 regions were amplified. Researchers ran a first-round RT-PCR on the TCR CDR3 using the HTBI primer set. Using its own MiXCR run on the multiplex PCR reads, TCRdb lists one record per CDR3 protein. The sample records around 660,000 distinct CDR3 sequences, about 45% being singletons.

The TCR was taken from an adult man with Graves' disease, either hyperthyroidism or ophthalmopathy (not recorded which). The rearrangement uses TRBV12-3 or TRBV12-4 and TRBJ1-2, with 7 bases fitting TRBD1. The material sequenced was peripheral blood or thyroid tissue (not recorded which). CDR3 loop: CASRPGTENYGYTF. DNA of the CDR3: TGTGCCAGCAGACCCGGGACAGAGAACTATGGCTACACCTTC.